Following are 19 T cell receptor beta chains from one sample sequenced in a study of PD-1 blockade in classical Hodgkin lymphoma. Assay: immunoSEQ multiplex PCR; the TCRdb copy retains only in-frame clones and omits some. The sample lists 20,000 to 25,000 clones; 70% to 75% were seen once. Time point in this sample: cycle 4 day 1 (C4D1), after five to seven weeks of nivolumab. Relapse after autologous stem cell transplantation occurred in every patient, and brentuximab vedotin exposure varied. The source was peripheral blood mononuclear cells (PBMCs), collected before the fourth cycle of nivolumab. These receptors originate from a human donor with classical Hodgkin lymphoma.

This chain connects TRBV7-6 to TRBJ2-1; 10 positions match TRBD2. Germline V CDR1 and CDR2: SGHVS, FNYEAQ. The junction had 6 bases not matched to a gene; V was cut back by 5 bases and J by 2 bases. The CDR3 runs to 16 residues. CDR3 nucleotides: TGTGCCAGCAGCCCGACTAGCGGGCCAACCTACAATGAGCAGTTCTTC. It specifies CASSPTSGPTYNEQFF.

The J gene is TRBJ1-1, the V gene TRBV13; maybe TRBD1 (5 bases). V lost 5 bases and J lost 0, with 16 bases in between. Germline V gene data show CDR1 as PRHDT and CDR2 as FYEKMQ (reference sequence). The CDR3 loop spans 16 amino acids. CDR3 nucleotide sequence: TGTGCCAGCAGCCCAATCGCCCAGGGATTGAACACTGAAGCTTTCTTT. This gives the protein CASSPIAQGLNTEAFF. Combining the CDR3 with reference TRBV13 and TRBJ1-1 gives the whole variable domain AAGVIQSPRHLIKEKRETATLKCYPIPRHDTVYWYQQGPGQDPQFLISFYEKMQSDKGSIPDRFSAQQFSDYHSELNMSSLELGDSALYFCASSPIAQGLNTEAFFGQGTRLTVV.

This clone was found a few times. The rearrangement joins TRBV27 to TRBJ1-6, with unresolved D. The CDR3 consists of 17 residues. The V end lost 0 bases, the J end lost 8 bases, and 17 bases lay between the germline ends. Germline-derived CDR1 and CDR2 are MNHEY and SMNVEV (reference sequence). The CDR3 sequence is CASSLSPGSRWDSPLHF. CDR3 DNA: TGTGCCAGCAGTTTATCCCCGGGTTCTCGGTGGGATTCACCCCTCCACTTT.

The chain links TRBV2 to TRBJ1-2; TRBD1 matches 8 bases. Losses at the gene ends were 7 bases for V and 8 bases for J; bases not matched to a gene: 15. Germline CDR1 SNHLY, CDR2 FYNNEI. The CDR3 totals 15 residues. The CDR3 loop reads CASTIQGARVGGYTF. In DNA form, the CDR3 reads TGTGCCAGCACCATCCAGGGGGCACGAGTAGGCGGCTACACCTTC.

CDR3 DNA sequence: TGTGCCAGCAGTGAAGCGTCTAGCGGAGGGCGGACCCAGTACTTC. Translation: CASSEASSGGRTQYF. The chain has TRBV6-1 and TRBJ2-5; 7 bases line up with TRBD2. Germline CDR1 is MNHNS and CDR2 is SASEGT. This CDR3 has 15 residues. Trimming at V came to 0 bases and at J to 7 bases, leaving 8 bases not matched to a gene.

This chain links TRBV12-5 with TRBJ2-1, with unresolved D. Germline assignment: CDR1 LGHNT and CDR2 FRNRAP. V was clipped by 7 bases and J by 3 bases, with 19 bases between them. The CDR3 consists of 16 residues. The CDR3 nucleotides are TGTGCTAGTGCCATATATAGGGTTCCCGACTACAATGAGCAGTTCTTC. Encoded protein: CASAIYRVPDYNEQFF.

The chain is built from TRBV19 and TRBJ2-1; D unclear. V lost 7 bases, J lost 5 bases, and 12 bases lay in between. The CDR3 contains 13 residues. The germline V gene has CDR1 LNHDA and CDR2 SQIVND (reference sequence). CDR3: CASNYEANNEQFF. CDR3 nucleotide sequence: TGTGCCAGTAACTACGAGGCCAACAATGAGCAGTTCTTC.

The CDR3 loop is CASSLGLYNQPQHF. CDR3 DNA sequence: TGTGCCAGCTCACTCGGACTGTATAATCAGCCCCAGCATTTT. The chain uses TRBV18 and TRBJ1-5; D gene ambiguous. V was pared by 4 bases and J by 4 bases, with 11 bases between. The CDR3 extends over 14 amino acids. Germline loops: CDR1 KGHSH, CDR2 LQKENI.

The rearrangement uses TRBV5-4 and TRBJ2-1, with 7 nucleotides matching TRBD1. CDR1 is SGHNT, CDR2 YYREEE, per germline (reference sequence). The CDR3 runs 14 residues. With 4 bases clipped from V and 5 bases from J, the junction kept 6 bases outside the gene matches. CDR3: CASSAGTDNNEQFF. The CDR3 bases are TGTGCCAGCAGCGCCGGGACAGATAACAATGAGCAGTTCTTC.

The CDR3 region has the DNA TGCGCCAGCAGCTTCTTGGGGGGCACCGGCCTAGCCTACGAGCAGTACTTC. Its translation: CASSFLGGTGLAYEQYF. V and J are TRBV5-1 and TRBJ2-7; D could derive from TRBD1 or TRBD2 (6 bases each). Deletions cut 2 bases from V and 2 bases from J, with 20 bases between. Germline CDR1 and CDR2: SGHRS and YFSETQ. The CDR3 sequence is 17 residues long.

V usage is TRBV19 and J usage is TRBJ2-1, with 11 bases fitting TRBD2. After removal of 4 bases from V and 7 bases from J, the junction contained 6 bases not matched to a gene. The length of the CDR3 is 15 residues. Germline V gene lookup returns CDR1 LNHDA and CDR2 SQIVND (reference sequence). In nucleotides, the CDR3 is TGTGCCAGTAGTACGATAGCGGGAGGGCCTAATGAGCAGTTCTTC. It codes for CASSTIAGGPNEQFF.

CDR3 DNA sequence: TGTGCCAGCAAAACCTACGAGCAGTACTTC. Residues: CASKTYEQYF. The J gene is TRBJ2-7, the V gene TRBV6-5; D remains ambiguous. The CDR3 has 10 residues. Germline CDR1 and CDR2: MNHEY and SVGAGI. Trimming removed 7 bases at V and 2 bases at J, with 3 bases between.

This chain joins TRBV10-3 and TRBJ2-2; no reliable D call. V gave up 8 bases and J gave up 0 bases, with 10 bases separating them. Germline-derived CDR1 and CDR2 are ENHRY and SYGVKD. The CDR3 has 14 residues. The CDR3 spells CAICRLTNTGELFF. In DNA, the CDR3 is TGTGCCATCTGTCGGTTGACGAACACCGGGGAGCTGTTTTTT.

This chain links TRBV7-2 with TRBJ2-1; no firm D call. The CDR3 is 11 residues long. The germline CDR1 and CDR2 sequences are SGHTA and FQGNSA. Trimming took off 5 bases at V and 5 bases at J, with 4 bases between the two ends. The CDR3 here is CASSLHNEQFF. The DNA of the CDR3 is TGTGCCAGCAGCCTTCACAATGAGCAGTTCTTC.

This chain joins TRBV11-2 and TRBJ1-5; D remains unclear. The CDR3 has 13 residues. CDR1 SGHAT and CDR2 FQNNGV come from the germline V gene. The V and J ends lost 1 base and 5 bases respectively, with 6 bases between them. The CDR3 is CASSLGVYQPQHF. The CDR3 coding sequence is TGTGCCAGCAGCTTAGGCGTATATCAGCCCCAGCATTTT.

The V gene is TRBV19, the J gene TRBJ2-3; 14 bases match TRBD2. This CDR3 comprises 17 residues. Germline V gene data show CDR1 as LNHDA and CDR2 as SQIVND (reference sequence). Losses at the gene ends were 4 bases for V and 4 bases for J; bases not matched to a gene: 7. As DNA, the CDR3 is TGTGCCAGTAGTAAGGGACTAGCGGGAGTGGGTGCAGATACGCAGTATTTT. It encodes CASSKGLAGVGADTQYF.

V is TRBV10-3 and J is TRBJ2-7, with D perhaps TRBD2 (6 bases). V dropped 2 bases and J dropped 13 bases, with 12 bases sitting between them. The CDR3 has 11 amino acids. In germline, CDR1 is ENHRY, CDR2 SYGVKD. CDR3 DNA sequence: TGTGCCATCAGTGAGGGGCGGGATTCCTACTTC. Translation gives CAISEGRDSYF.

This sequence joins TRBV25-1 and TRBJ1-6; D gene uncertain. Germline V gives CDR1 MGHDK, CDR2 SYGVNS. Trimming removed 1 base from V and 7 bases from J, with 8 bases in between. CDR3 length: 14 residues. In nucleotides, the CDR3 is TGTGCCAGCAGTGAATTAGGACTCAATTCACCCCTCCACTTT. Residues: CASSELGLNSPLHF.

The chain couples TRBV21-1 to TRBJ1-1; the table's TRBD1 call for D was not verified on the DNA. TRBV21-1 is reported as a pseudogene. The CDR3 is 18 residues long. The CDR3 sequence is CASSERPLGQGLRTEAFF. In DNA form, the CDR3 reads TGTGCCAGCAGCGAAAGGCCTCTGGGACAGGGATTAAGGACTGAAGCTTTCTTT.